This entry concerns a single TCR beta chain. No cognate antigen has been identified for it. No much larger clone exists at a distance of one base, and base qualities are not known. The data are from a study of blood T cell repertoires in COVID-19 (dated by TCRdb to 2018 to 2021). Turning to the overall study: Samples from collaborators originated in the United States, Italy and Spain and spanned both the acute and convalescent phases of COVID-19. The material from the prospective study consisted of cDNA or gDNA derived from T cells, B-cell-depleted T cells, or PBMCs. Subjects who had been exposed to COVID-19, were actively infected with it, or had recovered from it provided the deeply sampled blood TCRbeta repertoires that made up the dataset. A freely available public database, intended as a resource for researchers studying the immune response to SARS-CoV-2, is where the repertoires were released. The samples were drawn from the first 160 participants of the ongoing ImmuneRACE study and from 950 to 1,500 subjects provided by 6 global collaborators. The sample metadata nearly always contained a de-identified subject ID, COVID-19 status, age in years and sex. Where available, HLA class I and class II types were obtained from metadata supplied by the sample provider rather than from assay-based typing. What the research found in general, with its limitations: The amount of clinical and demographic metadata varied by source and participant and was provided uncurated.

From cysteine to phenylalanine, the CDR3 is 14 amino acids long. The sequence is cut down to CDR3 DNA, 42 bases in frame from base 1. Cut back by 0 bases and 4 bases, the V and J ends lie 9 bases apart. The germline V gene encodes CDR1 MRHNA and CDR2 SNTAGT. Each collaborating institution followed its own protocols to collect whole blood in K2EDTA tubes. For TCRbeta analysis, collaborators shipped samples in one of three forms: frozen whole blood, isolated PBMCs, or DNA extracted from either of those sample types. TCRbeta CDR3 regions were amplified from genomic DNA by means of the immunoSEQ Assay, a bias-controlled multiplex PCR. As for the authors' bioinformatics: The number of nucleated cells in each sample was estimated by amplification of reference gene primers within the assay. To quantify the absolute abundance of each unique TCRbeta CDR3 rearrangement, sequence reads were collapsed and filtered. For each sample, productive Simpson clonality was calculated as the square root of Simpson's diversity index across productive rearrangements. In TCRdb, the immuneACCESS table is reduced to in-frame sequences with V and J assigned. These tables do not hold every clone; where another copy was compared, an unresolved V gene accounts for under half, and the others remain unexplained. The DNA gave D and trimming, while V, J and clone size come from that table. In all, the sample holds roughly 80,000 clones, and over 80% of those were seen once. The ten most abundant clones make up around 5.3% of the sample.

The V and J segments used are TRBV6-4 and TRBJ2-5; the D gene remains uncertain. The specimen sequenced was peripheral blood. This receptor was taken from a man aged 55 to 70 with active or convalescent COVID-19. At the DNA level, the sequence is TGTGCCAGCAGTGACTCGGCACCGGGAGAGACCCAGTACTTC. This encodes CASSDSAPGETQYF.